What follows describes a single T cell receptor beta chain. A second PCR of about 7 to 12 cycles used a sample-barcoded 5' primer and a J-beta primer mix. Every cDNA molecule bore a tag from a template-switch adaptor containing 12 random nucleotides. Using its own MiXCR run on the 5' RACE reads, TCRdb lists one record per CDR3 protein. The table records over 700,000 distinct CDR3 sequences, roughly 50% of them present only once. The data originate from a study of blood T cells in healthy people across ages. The CDR3 is made up of 15 amino acids. J gave up 5 bases and V 3 bases, and 7 bases lay outside the gene matches. In terms of origin and age, donors were healthy Caucasian individuals from Russia aged roughly 6 to 90.

The chain is built from TRBV12-3 or TRBV12-4 and TRBJ2-1; 7 bases line up with TRBD2. The receptor comes from a man older than 75 in good health. The source material was blood. CDR3 loop: CASSFSGGWHNEQFF. The CDR3 DNA follows: TGTGCCAGCAGTTTCTCGGGGGGATGGCACAATGAGCAGTTCTTC.